Reported below is one TCR beta chain. Its antigen is not known. This record comes from a study of cytomegalovirus exposure and HLA in healthy donors. Looking at the study overall: Previous work identified 120 million or so unique TCR beta sequences from about 200 million T cells. Notes on the study in general: A previous analysis found most TCR beta V segments productive roughly 87% or roughly 30% of the time.

Donors likely had unrecorded immune exposures despite being nominally healthy when sampled. The germline CDR1 and CDR2 sequences are LGHNA and YSLEER. The CDR3 spans 15 residues. Trimming took 4 bases from V and 4 from J; bases not matched to a gene: 3. Both 60 Vbeta primers and 13 Jbeta primers went into the PCR. Assay: immunoSEQ multiplex PCR; the TCRdb copy retains only in-frame clones and omits some. The sample lists approximately 130,000 clones; 81% were seen once. This TCR was sampled from a man between 40 and 49 years old in good health and CMV-seronegative. The V and J genes are TRBV4-3 and TRBJ2-1, with 11 bases identical to TRBD2. Sequencing was performed on PBMCs. CDR3 DNA: TGCGCCAGCAGCCGAAGGACTAGCGGGTACAATGAGCAGTTCTTC. Its protein product is CASSRRTSGYNEQFF.